The 17 T cell receptor beta chains given below trace back to one sample, sequenced in a study of PD-1 blockade in mismatch repair-deficient tumors. Using immunoSEQ multiplex PCR, the repertoire was profiled, and TCRdb retains in-frame clones only, with some absent. Among under 50,000 clones listed, approximately 88% were seen once. The sample was PBMCs, taken roughly nine months after starting pembrolizumab. Receptors were obtained from an adult with mismatch repair-deficient cancer.

This clone was recorded a few times. The V and J genes are TRBV5-1 and TRBJ2-2; TRBD2 matches at 12 bases. The V segment lost 5 bases and the J segment 6 bases; nucleotides outside the gene matches: 5. The CDR3 has 15 residues. CDR1 and CDR2 from the germline V gene are SGHRS and YFSETQ. The CDR3 is CASSSTSGRSGELFF. The CDR3 coding sequence is TGCGCCAGCAGTTCGACTAGCGGGAGATCCGGGGAGCTGTTTTTT.

The count of this clone is one. V gene TRBV28 combines with J gene TRBJ2-5; 10 bases agree with TRBD2. Germline lookup yields CDR1 MDHEN and CDR2 SYDVKM. V lost 6 bases, J lost 6 bases, and 10 bases stayed unmatched. The CDR3 sequence is 15 residues long. In DNA, the CDR3 is TGTGCCAGCAGCCAACCGGGACTAGCGAGGAAGACCCAGTACTTC. Encoded protein: CASSQPGLARKTQYF.

V gene TRBV7-9 combines with J gene TRBJ1-4; D ambiguous. This CDR3 is built from 13 residues. Trimming took 5 bases from V and 8 from J, leaving 12 bases between them. Germline lookup yields CDR1 SEHNR and CDR2 FQNEAQ (reference sequence). The CDR3 region has the DNA TGTGCCAGCAGCCCCCTTTCTTCGGAAAAACTGTTTTTT. Encoded protein: CASSPLSSEKLFF.

This chain links TRBV7-2 with TRBJ2-2, with D maybe TRBD2 (6 bases). This CDR3 comprises 16 residues. Trimming took 1 base from V and 0 from J, leaving 9 bases between them. Germline V gene lookup returns CDR1 SGHTA and CDR2 FQGNSA. The DNA of the CDR3 is TGTGCCAGCAGCTTAGGGAGGGTAGCGAACACCGGGGAGCTGTTTTTT. It yields the protein CASSLGRVANTGELFF.

This chain joins TRBV7-3 and TRBJ2-5; 7 bases align to TRBD1. The J call may not be correct, given that the DNA end is closer to TRBJ2-7. CDR3 length: 15 residues. The germline V gene encodes CDR1 SGHTA and CDR2 FQGTGA. The CDR3 reads CASSPGTVSSYEQYF. In DNA form, the CDR3 reads TGTGCCAGCAGCCCCGGGACAGTGTCGTCCTACGAGCAGTACTTC.

J is TRBJ1-2 and V is TRBV9; 8 bases match TRBD1. The CDR3 runs to 14 residues. The V gene end was trimmed by 2 bases and the J gene end by 8 bases; junction bases not matched to a gene: 8. From germline, CDR1 is SGDLS and CDR2 YYNGEE. CDR3 region: CASSVTTGGQGYTF. Here the CDR3 DNA reads TGTGCCAGCAGCGTCACTACAGGGGGTCAGGGCTACACCTTC.

This chain connects TRBV28 to TRBJ1-5; possible D gene TRBD1, 6 bases. Germline lookup yields CDR1 MDHEN and CDR2 SYDVKM. Trimming removed 6 bases from V and 6 bases from J, with 18 bases in between. The length of the CDR3 is 15 residues. In nucleotides, the CDR3 is TGTGCCAGCAGCCTTAGAGCAGGGGCACTTCAGCCCCAGCATTTT. It yields the protein CASSLRAGALQPQHF.

The chain couples TRBV7-2 to TRBJ2-5; D is unresolved. The germline CDR1 and CDR2 sequences are SGHTA and FQGNSA. This CDR3 region has 15 residues. V was clipped by 1 base and J by 0 bases, with 9 bases between them. The CDR3 reads CASSLETGYQETQYF. In DNA, the CDR3 is TGTGCCAGCAGCTTAGAGACCGGGTACCAAGAGACCCAGTACTTC.

The chain recombines TRBV7-3 with TRBJ2-5; weak D call: TRBD2 (6 bases). V gave up 5 bases and J gave up 1 base, with 14 bases separating them. This CDR3 spans 15 amino acids. Germline V CDR1 and CDR2: SGHTA, FQGTGA. CDR3 region: CASSLAGLIQETQYF. In nucleotides, the CDR3 is TGTGCCAGCAGCCTGGCAGGACTAATCCAAGAGACCCAGTACTTC.

The J gene is TRBJ2-2, the V gene TRBV28; D not certain. V gave up 3 bases and J gave up 8 bases, with 10 bases separating them. In germline, CDR1 is MDHEN, CDR2 SYDVKM. The CDR3 loop spans 13 amino acids. The CDR3: CASSFFGQGELFF. CDR3 coding DNA: TGTGCCAGCAGTTTTTTTGGCCAGGGGGAGCTGTTTTTT. Based on the CDR3 plus reference TRBV28 and TRBJ2-2, the full variable domain is DVKVTQSSRYLVKRTGEKVFLECVQDMDHENMFWYRQDPGLGLRLIYFSYDVKMKEKGDIPEGYSVSREKKERFSLILESASTNQTSMYLCASSFFGQGELFFGEGSRLTVL.

This clone appeared once. The gene calls are TRBV11-3 and TRBJ1-1, with D possibly being TRBD1 (5 bases). Germline CDR1 reads SGHNT; CDR2 reads YENEEA. V was pared by 10 bases and J by 1 base, with 19 bases between. The CDR3 loop spans 15 amino acids. The CDR3 DNA reads TGTGCCACCACCGCTGGGGCAGGAACGAACACTGAAGCTTTCTTT. Its translation is CATTAGAGTNTEAFF. The entire variable domain, with the rest obtained from reference TRBV11-3 and TRBJ1-1, is as follows: EAGVVQSPRYKIIEKKQPVAFWCNPISGHNTLYWYLQNLGQGPELLIRYENEEAVDDSQLPKDRFSAERLKGVDSTLKIQPAELGDSAVYLCATTAGAGTNTEAFFGQGTRLTVV.

The table lists this clone with a count of one. J is TRBJ2-2 and V is TRBV9, with TRBD2 matching over 8 bases. Germline values: CDR1 SGDLS, CDR2 YYNGEE. The V segment lost 0 bases and the J segment 7 bases; nucleotides outside the gene matches: 8. The CDR3 is 16 amino acids. CDR3 sequence reads: CASSVVSGGPGGELFF. DNA of the CDR3: TGTGCCAGCAGCGTAGTTTCGGGAGGGCCTGGCGGGGAGCTGTTTTTT.

This clone was counted between two and nine times. The CDR3 sequence: CASRSLGGPNQPQHF. The CDR3 coding sequence is TGTGCCAGCAGATCCCTTGGGGGCCCCAATCAGCCCCAGCATTTT. This chain connects TRBV6-6 to TRBJ1-5, with D tentatively TRBD1 (6 bases). Germline lookup yields CDR1 MNHNY and CDR2 SVGAGI (reference sequence). This CDR3 has 15 residues. V lost 6 bases and J 3 bases, leaving 15 bases between the germline ends.

The chain employs TRBV18 and TRBJ2-2, with no clear D. The germline V gene encodes CDR1 KGHSH and CDR2 LQKENI. The V end was cut by 2 bases, the J end by 0 bases, with 7 bases between. The CDR3 consists of 15 residues. The CDR3 bases are TGTGCCAGCTCACCAGCAGGCGCGAACACCGGGGAGCTGTTTTTT. Translated: CASSPAGANTGELFF.

J is TRBJ2-1 and V is TRBV27, with D perhaps TRBD1 (6 bases). The ends were cut back, 4 bases at V and 2 bases at J, with 15 bases in the middle. The CDR3 spans 16 residues. Germline CDR1 is MNHEY and CDR2 is SMNVEV (reference sequence). The CDR3 spells CASSSFPGAAYNEQFF. The CDR3 bases are TGTGCCAGCAGTTCGTTTCCAGGGGCAGCCTACAATGAGCAGTTCTTC.

As regards this clone: A read error may produce the germline difference seen at one junction end. The CDR3 nucleotides read TGTGCCATCAGTGAGTACAGGGAAGGCTACACCTTT. Translating gives CAISEYREGYTF. The rearrangement links TRBV10-3 to TRBJ1-2; tentatively, D is TRBD1 (6 bases). Germline values: CDR1 ENHRY, CDR2 SYGVKD. The CDR3 runs 12 residues.

The V and J genes are TRBV30 and TRBJ1-4; 12 bases fit TRBD1. This CDR3 is built from 16 residues. Germline values: CDR1 GTSNPN, CDR2 SVGIG (reference sequence). V was clipped by 3 bases and J by 1 base; unmatched bases: 3. In DNA form, the CDR3 reads TGTGCCTGGAGGGGGACAGGGGGCAAAACTAATGAAAAACTGTTTTTT. Protein: CAWRGTGGKTNEKLFF.